This T cell receptor beta chain stems from a study of response to subunit inactivated influenza vaccine. Via MiXCR, TCRdb re-called the RT-PCR reads, giving one row per CDR3 protein. The sample lists hundreds of thousands of distinct CDR3 sequences; approximately 10% were seen once. The CDR3 covers 14 residues. Trimming cost V 3 bases and J 6 bases; bases outside gene matches: 6. Germline V CDR1 and CDR2: SQVTM, ANQGSEA. Whole-study results and caveats: Each seasonal influenza vaccination recruits few new T cells, the authors suggested.

Notes on this clonotype: Its cognate antigen is unknown.

The clonotype originates from a man aged 45 to 65 who received an inactivated influenza vaccine. The sequenced sample was PBMCs from blood, obtained 45 days after vaccination. The chain couples TRBV29-1 to TRBJ2-7; 12 positions agree with TRBD1. The DNA for the CDR3 is TGCAGCGTTGAGGGGGACAGGGGGCATCTCGAGCAGTACTTC. Residues: CSVEGDRGHLEQYF.